These 27 T cell receptor beta chains came from one sample sequenced in a study of beta chain features in type 1 diabetes. Study-wide findings and caveats: TCRB CDR3s from Type 1 diabetes patients were moderately but significantly shorter in all four CD4+ subsets.

Of the isolated RNA, all was reverse transcribed, and so the sequenced material was expressed TCRB transcripts. Assay: immunoSEQ multiplex PCR; the TCRdb copy retains only in-frame clones and omits some. The sample records 55,000 to 80,000 clones, approximately 50% being singletons. Their antigen targets remain unknown. Sequencing used central memory CD4+ T cells from blood. These receptors were taken from a young man with type 1 diabetes.

This clone was seen only a few times. The chain employs TRBV30 and TRBJ2-1, with D unresolved. Trimming left V 6 bases short and J 0 bases short, with 12 bases between. CDR1 is GTSNPN, CDR2 SVGIG, per germline (reference sequence). The CDR3 has 14 amino acids. CDR3 sequence (DNA): TGTGCCTGTGTCCCGAGAAACTCCTACAATGAGCAGTTCTTC. Protein product: CACVPRNSYNEQFF.

The rearrangement joins TRBV12-5 to TRBJ2-7; 8 bases are shared with TRBD1. The CDR3 totals 13 residues. Germline V CDR1 and CDR2: LGHNT, FRNRAP. V lost 5 bases to trimming and J lost 4 bases; unmatched junction nucleotides: 4. CDR3: CASGVDRAYEQYF. In DNA form, the CDR3 reads TGTGCTAGTGGTGTGGACAGGGCTTACGAGCAGTACTTC.

The chain uses TRBV29-1 and TRBJ2-1; 8 bases fit TRBD1. The CDR3 sequence is 13 residues long. Trimming took 6 bases from V and 7 from J; bases not matched to a gene: 8. Looked up from germline, CDR1 is SQVTM and CDR2 is ANQGSEA. CDR3 residues: CSVAGQVGNEQFF. CDR3 nucleotide sequence: TGCAGCGTCGCGGGACAGGTCGGAAATGAGCAGTTCTTC.

This clone was observed many times. This chain connects TRBV6-1 to TRBJ2-4; D gene unclear. V was pared by 2 bases and J by 4 bases, with 12 bases between. CDR1 and CDR2 from the germline V gene are MNHNS and SASEGT. This CDR3 contains 15 residues. CDR3 sequence: CASSENPDLKNIQYF. CDR3 DNA: TGTGCCAGCAGTGAAAATCCAGATTTAAAAAACATTCAGTACTTC.

This clone was seen only a few times. V gene TRBV15 combines with J gene TRBJ2-1, with 7 bases lining up with TRBD2. Per the germline V gene, CDR1 is LNHNV and CDR2 is YYDKDF (reference sequence). V gave up 0 bases and J gave up 5 bases; unmatched junction bases: 10. The CDR3 covers 17 residues. The CDR3 DNA follows: TGTGCCACCAGCAGAGATACCTCAGCGGGGCCGAACAATGAGCAGTTCTTC. Protein product: CATSRDTSAGPNNEQFF.

The rearrangement uses TRBV5-4 and TRBJ2-4; tentative D call: TRBD2 (6 bases). In germline, CDR1 is SGHNT, CDR2 YYREEE (reference sequence). This CDR3 has 14 amino acids. V lost 2 bases and J 4 bases, leaving 10 bases between the germline ends. The chain's CDR3 is CASSFFSGKNIQYF. The DNA of the CDR3 is TGTGCCAGCAGCTTTTTTAGCGGTAAAAACATTCAGTACTTC. Combining the CDR3 with reference TRBV5-4 and TRBJ2-4 gives the whole variable domain ETGVTQSPTHLIKTRGQQVTLRCSSQSGHNTVSWYQQALGQGPQFIFQYYREEENGRGNFPPRFSGLQFPNYSSELNVNALELDDSALYLCASSFFSGKNIQYFGAGTRLSVL.

CDR3 nucleotides: TGTGCCAGCAGCAGTAGGGCGGGGACTGGGCGGACCCAGTACTTC. Translating it yields CASSSRAGTGRTQYF. The gene calls are TRBV9 and TRBJ2-5; a possible D gene is TRBD2 (6 bases). CDR1 is SGDLS and CDR2 is YYNGEE in the germline V gene. This CDR3 has 15 residues. Trimming left V 4 bases short and J 7 bases short, with 20 bases between.

This clone was counted only a few times. This chain connects TRBV29-1 to TRBJ2-7; 7 nucleotides line up with TRBD1. The CDR3 is 13 residues long. The germline V gene encodes CDR1 SQVTM and CDR2 ANQGSEA. The junction had 6 bases not matched to a gene; V was cut back by 5 bases and J by 2 bases. The CDR3 loop reads CSVSEGAAYEQYF. The CDR3 nucleotides read TGCAGCGTTTCTGAGGGGGCGGCCTACGAGCAGTACTTC.

J is TRBJ2-7 and V is TRBV9; a possible D gene is TRBD2 (6 bases). The length of the CDR3 is 15 residues. CDR1 is SGDLS, CDR2 YYNGEE, per germline. Between the trimmed V and J ends, which lost 4 bases and 2 bases, there was a span of 16 bases. The CDR3 nucleotides read TGTGCCAGCAGCCCCGGAGGTTGGAGGGCCTACGAGCAGTACTTC. This gives the protein CASSPGGWRAYEQYF.

The genes are TRBV5-1 and TRBJ2-7; 10 positions agree with TRBD2. V gave up 0 bases and J gave up 0 bases; unmatched junction bases: 12. The length of the CDR3 is 19 residues. Germline values: CDR1 SGHRS, CDR2 YFSETQ. The CDR3 here is CASSLGRWRLAGDSYEQYF. The CDR3, as DNA: TGCGCCAGCAGCTTGGGGCGCTGGCGTCTAGCGGGAGACTCCTACGAGCAGTACTTC. The full variable domain, its missing parts supplied by reference TRBV5-1 and TRBJ2-7, is KAGVTQTPRYLIKTRGQQVTLSCSPISGHRSVSWYQQTPGQGLQFLFEYFSETQRNKGNFPGRFSGRQFSNSRSEMNVSTLELGDSALYLCASSLGRWRLAGDSYEQYFGPGTRLTVT.

In its sample, this clone was seen a few times. This chain joins TRBV6-6 and TRBJ2-1; TRBD2 aligns across 8 bases. CDR1 and CDR2 (germline): MNHNY, SVGAGI (reference sequence). The CDR3 has 13 amino acids. V shed 8 bases, J shed 7 bases, and the junction held 7 bases outside the gene matches. In DNA form, the CDR3 reads TGTGCCAGCGGACGACTAGCGCGGAATGAGCAGTTCTTC. Translated, it gives CASGRLARNEQFF.

This sequence joins TRBV25-1 and TRBJ2-1, with TRBD1 matching over 9 bases. The germline V gene has CDR1 MGHDK and CDR2 SYGVNS. Trimming took 7 bases from V and 8 from J; bases not matched to a gene: 9. The CDR3 is 14 residues long. The CDR3 loop is CASTRTGDSDEQFF. As DNA, the CDR3 is TGTGCCAGCACCCGGACAGGGGATTCCGATGAGCAGTTCTTC.

DNA for the CDR3: TGTGCCAGCAGTTACTCTTCACAGAACACTGAAGCTTTCTTT. Protein sequence: CASSYSSQNTEAFF. V and J are TRBV6-5 and TRBJ1-1; D remains unclear. The V and J ends lost 0 bases and 1 base respectively, with 6 bases between them. The CDR3 length is 14 residues. The V gene's germline CDR1 is MNHEY and CDR2 SVGAGI.

The chain recombines TRBV4-1 with TRBJ1-1; TRBD1 aligns across 7 bases. V trimming: 5 bases; J trimming: 4 bases; junction bases outside the gene matches: 4. This CDR3 has 13 residues. Looked up from germline, CDR1 is MGHRA and CDR2 is YSYEKL. The CDR3 reads CASSSRTGTEAFF. CDR3 in DNA: TGCGCCAGCAGCTCAAGGACAGGCACTGAAGCTTTCTTT.

This clone was counted a few times. The chain carries TRBV5-1 and TRBJ2-2; D gene unclear. The V end lost 1 base, the J end lost 6 bases, and 13 bases lay between the germline ends. Germline loops: CDR1 SGHRS, CDR2 YFSETQ. This CDR3 comprises 15 residues. The CDR3 sequence is CASSLNYRLAGELFF. As DNA, the CDR3 is TGCGCCAGCAGCTTGAACTATCGCTTAGCCGGGGAGCTGTTTTTT.

The rearrangement uses TRBV6-1 and TRBJ2-7, with TRBD1 matching 8 bases. After removal of 6 bases from V and 3 bases from J, the junction contained 4 bases not matched to a gene. CDR1 is MNHNS and CDR2 is SASEGT in the germline V gene. The CDR3 runs to 13 residues. DNA for the CDR3: TGTGCCAGCAGCCCGGGACAGGTCTACGAGCAGTACTTC. This encodes CASSPGQVYEQYF.

The V and J genes are TRBV6-5 and TRBJ2-7; a weak D match, TRBD1 (6 bases). Per the germline V gene, CDR1 is MNHEY and CDR2 is SVGAGI. The CDR3 covers 13 residues. The V gene lost 5 bases and the J gene lost 7 bases, with 15 bases spanning the gap. DNA of the CDR3: TGTGCCAGCAGTGTGGACAGAGAGGAGGAGCAGTACTTC. It codes for CASSVDREEEQYF.

This rearrangement joins TRBV5-1 to TRBJ1-4; D unresolved. CDR1 and CDR2 (germline): SGHRS, YFSETQ. The CDR3 loop spans 17 amino acids. Trimming removed 4 bases at V and 2 bases at J, with 18 bases between. DNA for the CDR3: TGCGCCAGCAGCCCCATCATCTATAGCGCGACTAATGAAAAACTGTTTTTT. Its translation: CASSPIIYSATNEKLFF.

The chain couples TRBV9 to TRBJ2-1; 8 bases map to TRBD2. V dropped 5 bases and J dropped 0; count of bases not matched to a gene: 7. The CDR3 contains 16 residues. Per germline, CDR1 SGDLS and CDR2 YYNGEE. Here the CDR3 reads CASSVSGISSYNEQFF. The CDR3 DNA is TGTGCCAGCAGTGTTAGCGGGATAAGCTCCTACAATGAGCAGTTCTTC.

The rearrangement links TRBV7-9 to TRBJ2-7; weak D call: TRBD1 (5 bases). There are 14 residues in the CDR3. Trimming cost V 1 base and J 4 bases, with 11 bases left between them. CDR1 and CDR2 from the germline V gene are SEHNR and FQNEAQ (reference sequence). The CDR3 spells CASSLEGVRYEQYF. CDR3 nucleotides: TGTGCCAGCAGCTTAGAAGGGGTCAGGTACGAGCAGTACTTC.

This sequence joins TRBV7-9 and TRBJ2-5; no clear D gene. Germline V lookup: CDR1 SEHNR, CDR2 FQNEAQ (reference sequence). CDR3 length: 12 amino acids. Trimming left V 2 bases short and J 7 bases short, with 8 bases between. The CDR3, as DNA: TGTGCCAGCAGCTTAACCACCGGGACCCAGTACTTC. Protein: CASSLTTGTQYF.

The chain combines TRBV5-1 with TRBJ1-1; 7 bases fit TRBD1. This CDR3 has 14 residues. V lost 4 bases and J lost 6; bases outside the gene matches: 9. Germline V lookup: CDR1 SGHRS, CDR2 YFSETQ. CDR3 region: CASSPGGTEPEAFF. The CDR3 DNA is TGCGCCAGCAGCCCAGGGGGTACGGAACCTGAAGCTTTCTTT.

In this sample, this clone turned up a few times. The rearrangement uses TRBV2 and TRBJ2-5, with 9 positions matching TRBD2. Germline trimming cut 5 bases from V and 7 bases from J; bases unmatched to any gene: 5. CDR1 and CDR2 (germline): SNHLY, FYNNEI. The CDR3 runs 13 residues. CDR3 coding DNA: TGTGCCAGCAGTTTAGCGGGAGACGGGACCCAGTACTTC. Its protein is CASSLAGDGTQYF. Looking up the rest from reference TRBV2 and TRBJ2-5 gives the full variable domain: EPEVTQTPSHQVTQMGQEVILRCVPISNHLYFYWYRQILGQKVEFLVSFYNNEISEKSEIFDDQFSVERPDGSNFTLKIRSTKLEDSAMYFCASSLAGDGTQYFGPGTRLLVL.

J is TRBJ1-2 and V is TRBV4-1; 7 bases are a match to TRBD1. The trim removed 2 bases at V and 7 bases at J, leaving 10 bases unmatched. Germline values: CDR1 MGHRA, CDR2 YSYEKL. The CDR3 has 15 amino acids. In DNA, the CDR3 is TGCGCCAGCAGCCAAATCCCGACAGGGAGTAGTGGCTACACCTTC. Protein: CASSQIPTGSSGYTF.

V is TRBV27 and J is TRBJ1-5, with 7 nucleotides matching TRBD1. The trim removed 4 bases at V and 3 bases at J, leaving 9 bases unmatched. CDR1 is MNHEY and CDR2 is SMNVEV in the germline V gene (reference sequence). The CDR3 is 16 amino acids. The CDR3 loop reads CASSSGQRNTNQPQHF. Written as DNA, the CDR3 is TGTGCCAGCAGTTCGGGACAGAGAAATACCAATCAGCCCCAGCATTTT.

The chain links TRBV18 to TRBJ2-2; possible D gene TRBD1, 6 bases. This CDR3 has 15 residues. Per germline, CDR1 KGHSH and CDR2 LQKENI. V was shortened by 2 bases and J by 1 base, with 8 bases between the two germline ends. CDR3 amino acids: CASSPLTGNTGELFF. CDR3 DNA: TGTGCCAGCTCACCATTGACAGGGAACACCGGGGAGCTGTTTTTT.

This chain joins TRBV25-1 and TRBJ1-2; TRBD1 agrees at 10 bases. V lost 5 bases, J lost 8 bases, and 11 bases stayed unmatched. Germline CDR1 and CDR2: MGHDK and SYGVNS. The CDR3 is 15 amino acids. CDR3 nucleotides: TGTGCCAGCAGTCGCGGGACAGGGGATCTATGGGGCTACACCTTC. Translation: CASSRGTGDLWGYTF.